This passage covers 17 T cell receptor beta chains from one sample sequenced in a study of vaccination and CD4 T cells after COVID-19. Sequence data for DNA of cultured CD4+ T cells were generated by the Oncomine TCR Beta short-read assay. TCRdb re-called the PCR reads through MiXCR, storing one row per CDR3 protein. Among approximately 15,000 distinct CDR3 sequences listed, roughly 50% were seen once. Treatment meaning: approximately nine-day PBMC culture with coronavirus spike peptide pools or control peptides (ViraFEST assay). No antigens are known for them. Input material: CD4+ T cells from blood, cultured in vitro. These receptors originate from a human donor who had recovered from COVID-19.

This clonotype is large in the sample. V gene TRBV29-1 combines with J gene TRBJ1-2; D gene unclear. V dropped 3 bases and J dropped 4 bases, with 6 bases sitting between them. The CDR3 runs to 11 residues. CDR1 is SQVTM, CDR2 ANQGSEA, per germline. In nucleotides, the CDR3 is TGCAGCGTTGATTCCGGCTATGGCTACACCTTC. Translating it yields CSVDSGYGYTF.

The chain has TRBV5-1 and TRBJ1-2; the match to TRBD1 covers 9 bases. Germline lookup yields CDR1 SGHRS and CDR2 YFSETQ. The CDR3 is made up of 14 amino acids. Trimming cost V 4 bases and J 1 base; bases outside gene matches: 2. The CDR3 loop reads CASSPTGGNYGYTF. The CDR3 nucleotides read TGCGCCAGCAGCCCGACAGGGGGTAACTATGGCTACACCTTC.

The chain combines TRBV5-5 with TRBJ1-6; no definite D call. The CDR3 loop spans 15 amino acids. V was cut by 4 bases and J by 8 bases, with 16 bases left in between. Germline CDR1 SGHKS, CDR2 YYEKEE (reference sequence). As DNA, the CDR3 is TGTGCCAGCAGCCTCGGACTCCGTGGGGATTCACCCCTCCACTTT. Amino acids: CASSLGLRGDSPLHF.

This sequence joins TRBV7-3 and TRBJ1-1, with TRBD1 matching over 9 bases. The CDR3 spans 15 residues. Germline V gene lookup returns CDR1 SGHTA and CDR2 FQGTGA. The V and J ends lost 5 bases and 3 bases, in that order; junction bases with no gene match: 7. DNA of the CDR3: TGTGCCAGCAGCGCGGGCGACAGGGGGGACACTGAAGCTTTCTTT. Protein product: CASSAGDRGDTEAFF.

By proportion, this clonotype is large. The rearrangement uses TRBV4-1 and TRBJ2-7, with 12 bases fitting TRBD2. Trimming removed 4 bases from V and 6 bases from J; junction bases left unmatched: 1. Germline-derived CDR1 and CDR2 are MGHRA and YSYEKL. The CDR3 length is 13 residues. The CDR3 DNA reads as TGCGCCAGCAGCCCGGGACTAGCGGGCGAGCAGTACTTC. Translated: CASSPGLAGEQYF.

J is TRBJ2-5 and V is TRBV14; D gene unclear. The CDR3 length is 13 residues. In germline, CDR1 is SGHDN, CDR2 FVKESK. Trimming took 4 bases from V and 7 from J, leaving 13 bases between them. CDR3: CASSPGGDGTQYF. In DNA form, the CDR3 reads TGTGCCAGCAGCCCTGGTGGTGACGGGACCCAGTACTTC.

The chain is built from TRBV5-5 and TRBJ1-2; a possible D gene is TRBD1 (6 bases). Germline V CDR1 and CDR2: SGHKS, YYEKEE (reference sequence). V was clipped by 5 bases and J by 2 bases, with 13 bases between them. The CDR3 has 14 amino acids. In DNA form, the CDR3 reads TGTGCCAGCAGTTTACAAGGGGGGAACTATGGCTACACCTTC. It yields the protein CASSLQGGNYGYTF.

This clonotype was recorded a few times. The V call is TRBV6-1, the J call TRBJ2-5; 9 nucleotides match TRBD1. The CDR3 runs to 13 residues. The V gene end was trimmed by 10 bases and the J gene end by 1 base; junction bases not matched to a gene: 4. Germline-derived CDR1 and CDR2 are MNHNS and SASEGT. The CDR3 nucleotides read TGTGCCACGGACAGGGGATTCCAAGAGACCCAGTACTTC. Translated, it gives CATDRGFQETQYF.

This chain connects TRBV28 to TRBJ1-2; 10 bases align to TRBD1. The germline V gene has CDR1 MDHEN and CDR2 SYDVKM. The CDR3 contains 18 residues. Unmatched junction bases numbered 16, after V lost 3 bases and J lost 6 bases. CDR3 bases: TGTGCCAGCAGTTTGGTAGGGCAGGGACAGGGGAAATGGAATGGCTACACCTTC. Translated: CASSLVGQGQGKWNGYTF.

This sequence joins TRBV7-3 and TRBJ2-3, with D hard to call. This CDR3 contains 14 residues. Trimming stripped 5 bases from V and 0 bases from J, with 9 bases between. Germline V gives CDR1 SGHTA, CDR2 FQGTGA. The CDR3 spells CASSPMGSTDTQYF. The CDR3 DNA sequence: TGTGCCAGCAGCCCTATGGGAAGCACAGATACGCAGTATTTT.

CDR3 residues: CAISESRTEETQYF. The CDR3 DNA sequence: TGTGCCATCAGTGAGTCGAGAACAGAAGAGACCCAGTACTTC. The chain is built from TRBV10-3 and TRBJ2-5, with D unresolved. Trimming left V 0 bases short and J 3 bases short, with 8 bases between. Germline lookup yields CDR1 ENHRY and CDR2 SYGVKD. The CDR3 extends over 14 amino acids.

This clonotype came up once. The V and J genes are TRBV12-3 or TRBV12-4 and TRBJ2-5, with D perhaps assigned TRBD1 or TRBD2 (5 bases each). The V end was cut by 7 bases, the J end by 1 base, with 13 bases between. CDR3 length: 14 amino acids. The CDR3: CASTPGQGQETQYF. CDR3 in DNA: TGTGCCAGCACCCCGGGGCAGGGCCAAGAGACCCAGTACTTC.

J is TRBJ2-2 and V is TRBV6-1; 11 bases line up with TRBD2. The CDR3 has 16 residues. Losses at the gene ends were 6 bases for V and 0 bases for J; bases not matched to a gene: 3. CDR1 is MNHNS, CDR2 SASEGT, per germline. DNA of the CDR3: TGTGCCAGCAGAGCGACTAGCGGGACGAACACCGGGGAGCTGTTTTTT. Its protein product is CASRATSGTNTGELFF.

V is TRBV2 and J is TRBJ1-3; the D gene is possibly TRBD1 (5 bases). This CDR3 is 15 amino acids long. Trimming shortened V by 1 base and J by 0 bases, and 7 bases separated the two germline ends. Germline values: CDR1 SNHLY, CDR2 FYNNEI. The CDR3 bases are TGTGCCAGCAGTGAAGACAGGATCTCTGGAAACACCATATATTTT. Its protein is CASSEDRISGNTIYF.

This chain links TRBV12-1 with TRBJ2-7; the table assigns TRBD2, which was not confirmed against the DNA. TRBV12-1 is a recognized pseudogene. The CDR3 has 16 residues. The CDR3 bases are TGTGCCAGCAGCCACGGTCCCGGGACTACATCCTACGAGCAGTACTTC. As protein: CASSHGPGTTSYEQYF.

The chain employs TRBV28 and TRBJ2-7; the D gene could be TRBD1 or TRBD2 (5 bases each). V lost 9 bases to trimming and J lost 2 bases, with 17 bases between them. This CDR3 has 14 amino acids. CDR1 and CDR2 (germline): MDHEN, SYDVKM. The CDR3 region is CASLRQGEPYEQYF. The CDR3 region has the DNA TGTGCCAGTTTGCGTCAGGGAGAACCCTACGAGCAGTACTTC.

This sequence joins TRBV3-1 and TRBJ1-2; 12 bases are a match to TRBD1. CDR3 size: 16 residues. V lost 6 bases to trimming and J lost 7 bases; unmatched junction nucleotides: 12. Germline V gene sequence: CDR1 LGHDT, CDR2 YNNKEL (reference sequence). The CDR3, as DNA: TGTGCCAGCAGTCAACCGCCGGGACAGGGGGCAGGTGGCTACACCTTC. This gives the protein CASSQPPGQGAGGYTF.